This T cell receptor (beta chain) comes out of a study of cytomegalovirus exposure and HLA in healthy donors. Study-wide results and caveats: Per a later analysis, 15,000 to 20,000 TCR beta sequences showed association with HLA alleles at 0.05 false discovery rate. TCR beta V- and J-gene trimming was later associated with a missense DCLRE1C variant. For most TCR sequences rarity was the rule, although some public TCRs occurred in many donors.

This PCR relied on a set of 60 Vbeta primers and 13 Jbeta primers. Profiled with immunoSEQ multiplex PCR; TCRdb holds only in-frame clones, not every one. Of around 170,000 clones listed, 65% to 85% are singletons. Comment on this clone: Its antigen is currently unknown.

This receptor was obtained from a girl aged 10 to 17 in good health and CMV-seropositive. The sequencing sample was made of PBMCs.

The CDR3 DNA is TGTGCCAGCAGTGCTATTAGTGGCAGGGACTTTGGTGGCTACACCTTC. This encodes CASSAISGRDFGGYTF. The chain has TRBV6-1 and TRBJ1-2; perhaps TRBD1 as D (5 bases). Germline lookup yields CDR1 MNHNS and CDR2 SASEGT. The V and J ends lost 4 bases and 7 bases respectively, with 22 bases between them. The CDR3 runs 16 residues.